This note documents a single TCR beta chain sequence. Its specificity is not known. The sample belongs to a study of cytotoxic CD8 clonotypes in ibrutinib-treated CLL. V shed 6 bases and J shed 0 bases, with 12 bases lying between them. This CDR3 has 15 residues. Germline CDR1 reads KGHSH; CDR2 reads LQKENI. Broader study findings: Public clonotypes were rare and shrank or held steady on treatment.

TCRdb's copy holds only in-frame clones and misses some; the assay was immunoSEQ multiplex PCR. The sample lists roughly 13,000 clones, roughly 76% occurring once. The sequence was collected from a human donor with chronic lymphocytic leukemia. This chain links TRBV18 with TRBJ1-3, with D uncertain. Sequences were derived from PBMCs, sampled before ibrutinib treatment. CDR3 DNA sequence: TGTGCCAGCTCGCCCGACCTATTCTCTGGAAACACCATATATTTT. The encoded protein is CASSPDLFSGNTIYF.